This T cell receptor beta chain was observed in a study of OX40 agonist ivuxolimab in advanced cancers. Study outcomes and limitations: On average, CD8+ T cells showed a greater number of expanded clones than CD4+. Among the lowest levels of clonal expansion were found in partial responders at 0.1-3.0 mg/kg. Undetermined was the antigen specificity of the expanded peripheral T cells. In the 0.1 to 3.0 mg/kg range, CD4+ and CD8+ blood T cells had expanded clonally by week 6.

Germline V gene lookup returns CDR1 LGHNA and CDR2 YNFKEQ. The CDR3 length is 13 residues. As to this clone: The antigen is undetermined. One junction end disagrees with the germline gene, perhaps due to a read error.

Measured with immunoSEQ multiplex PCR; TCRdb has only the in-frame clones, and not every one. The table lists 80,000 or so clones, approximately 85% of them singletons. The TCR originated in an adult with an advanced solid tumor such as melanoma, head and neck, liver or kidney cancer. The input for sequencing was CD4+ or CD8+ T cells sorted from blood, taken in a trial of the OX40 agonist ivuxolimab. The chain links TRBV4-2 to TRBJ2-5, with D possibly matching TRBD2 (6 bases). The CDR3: CASSQQLRDSRDF. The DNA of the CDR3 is TGTGCCAGCAGCCAACAACTCCGGGACTCCCGAGACTTC.